This TCR beta chain was observed in a study of shared T cell receptors in the human thymus. Profiled with immunoSEQ multiplex PCR; TCRdb holds only in-frame clones, not every one. The data show over 450,000 clones, more than 75% seen once. These data were also filed under a second study, of human thymus T cells. That work contributes: Thymus tissue for the work was resected from patients undergoing corrective heart surgery. It looked as if thymic and blood repertoires used V and J genes in a biased way.

This sequence was found in a boy under two years old with a congenital heart defect. The material sequenced was thymocytes.

This CDR3 is CASSLDSLIQETQYF. The CDR3 DNA is TGCGCCAGCAGCTTGGACAGCCTTATCCAAGAGACCCAGTACTTC. V is TRBV5-1 and J is TRBJ2-5; D ambiguous. Germline loops: CDR1 SGHRS, CDR2 YFSETQ. The CDR3 totals 15 residues. V shed 0 bases and J shed 1 base, with 10 bases lying between them.